Each of the 26 T cell receptor beta chains below was sequenced from the same sample in a study of shared clonotypes between healthy human individuals. Libraries were prepared by immunoSEQ multiplex PCR; TCRdb keeps only in-frame clonotypes and omits some of them. The table lists 640,000 or so clones, roughly 70% of them singletons. Sequences were obtained from memory CD4+ T cells sorted from blood. Subset meaning: CD45RA-negative fraction. All receptors come from a woman aged 25 to 39 in good health.

This clone was detected a few times. This chain uses TRBV28 with TRBJ2-7; maybe TRBD1 (5 bases). This CDR3 has 16 amino acids. Trimming took off 4 bases at V and 4 bases at J, with 20 bases between the two ends. The germline gives CDR1 MDHEN, CDR2 SYDVKM. This CDR3 reads CASSSSRQRPKYEQYF. The CDR3, as DNA: TGTGCCAGCAGTTCCTCCCGACAGCGTCCTAAGTACGAGCAGTACTTC.

This chain uses TRBV28 with TRBJ1-2, with 8 bases identical to TRBD1. Trimming removed 5 bases from V and 5 bases from J; junction bases left unmatched: 4. From germline, CDR1 is MDHEN and CDR2 SYDVKM. CDR3 size: 13 residues. The CDR3 nucleotides are TGTGCCAGCAGTCTACAGGGGGAGTATGGCTACACCTTC. Translating it yields CASSLQGEYGYTF.

This chain joins TRBV7-9 and TRBJ2-1; the D is unclear. CDR3 length: 16 amino acids. Germline CDR1 is SEHNR and CDR2 is FQNEAQ (reference sequence). V was trimmed by 2 bases and J by 2 bases, leaving 13 bases between them. For the CDR3, the DNA is TGTGCCAGCAGCTTAAACCCAAGCGTTGCCTACAATGAGCAGTTCTTC. Amino acids: CASSLNPSVAYNEQFF.

The chain uses TRBV18 and TRBJ2-1, with TRBD2 identical over 9 bases. This CDR3 spans 18 amino acids. Germline CDR1 KGHSH, CDR2 LQKENI. The trim removed 3 bases at V and 1 base at J, leaving 10 bases unmatched. The CDR3 region is CASSPVSGGVGSYNEQFF. CDR3 in DNA: TGTGCCAGCTCACCCGTTAGCGGGGGAGTGGGATCCTACAATGAGCAGTTCTTC.

The V call is TRBV7-6, the J call TRBJ2-7, with unresolved D. The CDR3 has 13 residues. With 2 bases removed from V and 3 bases from J, the gap between germline ends came to 8 bases. Germline assignment: CDR1 SGHVS and CDR2 FNYEAQ. The CDR3 here is CASSLNVGYEQYF. CDR3 sequence (DNA): TGTGCCAGCAGCTTAAACGTTGGCTACGAGCAGTACTTC.

The V gene is TRBV28, the J gene TRBJ2-6; perhaps TRBD2 as D (5 bases). Deletions cut 10 bases from V and 4 bases from J, with 23 bases between. The CDR3 contains 17 residues. The germline CDR1 and CDR2 sequences are MDHEN and SYDVKM. CDR3 bases: TGTGCCACCCTGGGGAGAGACGACACTGGCGGGGCCAACGTCCTGACTTTC. Protein: CATLGRDDTGGANVLTF.

The V call is TRBV5-1, the J call TRBJ1-4; perhaps TRBD1 as D (5 bases). The length of the CDR3 is 18 residues. The V gene lost 0 bases and the J gene lost 4 bases, with 19 bases spanning the gap. Germline-derived CDR1 and CDR2 are SGHRS and YFSETQ. CDR3 nucleotides: TGCGCCAGCAGCTTGGGAGTGACAGCAGGAAACGATAATGAAAAACTGTTTTTT. Amino acid sequence: CASSLGVTAGNDNEKLFF.

This clone was detected only a few times. The rearrangement uses TRBV4-1 and TRBJ2-5; D unresolved. V lost 0 bases and J lost 2, with 10 bases in between. Germline V gene lookup returns CDR1 MGHRA and CDR2 YSYEKL. The CDR3 covers 15 residues. The CDR3 coding sequence is TGCGCCAGCAGCCAAGATTCACAAACACAAGAGACCCAGTACTTC. This translates into CASSQDSQTQETQYF.

J is TRBJ1-2 and V is TRBV4-1, with D uncertain. CDR1 and CDR2 from the germline V gene are MGHRA and YSYEKL. This CDR3 has 16 residues. The V gene lost 0 bases and the J gene lost 4 bases, with 15 bases spanning the gap. The CDR3 DNA follows: TGCGCCAGCAGCCAAGAGGGGAGTACCGCTCTCTATGGCTACACCTTC. Protein product: CASSQEGSTALYGYTF.

This clone occurred once. The chain is built from TRBV6-5 and TRBJ2-7, with 7 bases lining up with TRBD1. The CDR3 totals 14 residues. Germline V gives CDR1 MNHEY, CDR2 SVGAGI. J lost 7 bases, V lost 6 bases, and 12 bases had no gene match. The CDR3 DNA reads TGTGCCAGCAGAACCGGGACAGAGGTTGATGAGCAGTACTTC. It encodes CASRTGTEVDEQYF.

The chain has TRBV9 and TRBJ2-1; 9 bases map to TRBD2. CDR3 size: 15 residues. V was clipped by 2 bases and J by 4 bases; unmatched bases: 4. From germline, CDR1 is SGDLS and CDR2 YYNGEE. CDR3 protein: CASSVPLAGYNEQFF. Here the CDR3 DNA reads TGTGCCAGCAGCGTCCCCCTAGCGGGGTACAATGAGCAGTTCTTC. Variable domain in full (rest from reference TRBV9 and TRBJ2-1): DSGVTQTPKHLITATGQRVTLRCSPRSGDLSVYWYQQSLDQGLQFLIQYYNGEERAKGNILERFSAQQFPDLHSELNLSSLELGDSALYFCASSVPLAGYNEQFFGPGTRLTVL.

The chain carries TRBV19 and TRBJ2-1, with D possibly matching TRBD2 (6 bases). Germline V lookup: CDR1 LNHDA, CDR2 SQIVND (reference sequence). Trimming took off 6 bases at V and 2 bases at J, with 8 bases between the two ends. The CDR3 contains 13 residues. The CDR3 region is CASSASAYNEQFF. Written as DNA, the CDR3 is TGTGCCAGTAGCGCTAGCGCCTACAATGAGCAGTTCTTC. The full variable domain, completed using reference TRBV19 and TRBJ2-1, is DGGITQSPKYLFRKEGQNVTLSCEQNLNHDAMYWYRQDPGQGLRLIYYSQIVNDFQKGDIAEGYSVSREKKESFPLTVTSAQKNPTAFYLCASSASAYNEQFFGPGTRLTVL.

This clone was seen only once. V and J are TRBV7-9 and TRBJ2-7; D is undetermined. Trimming cost V 5 bases and J 3 bases, with 8 bases left between them. Germline V gene sequence: CDR1 SEHNR, CDR2 FQNEAQ (reference sequence). The CDR3 sequence is 12 residues long. The CDR3 nucleotides read TGTGCCAGCAGCGGAAACAGCTACGAGCAGTACTTC. Translating gives CASSGNSYEQYF. The whole variable domain, remainder taken from reference TRBV7-9 and TRBJ2-7, is DTGVSQNPRHKITKRGQNVTFRCDPISEHNRLYWYRQTLGQGPEFLTYFQNEAQLEKSRLLSDRFSAERPKGSFSTLEIQRTEQGDSAMYLCASSGNSYEQYFGPGTRLTVT.

V usage is TRBV27 and J usage is TRBJ2-7; 10 positions match TRBD2. Per germline, CDR1 MNHEY and CDR2 SMNVEV (reference sequence). V shed 6 bases, J shed 1 base, and the junction held 6 bases outside the gene matches. CDR3 length equals 15 residues. Here the CDR3 reads CASSPSGSPSYEQYF. Here the CDR3 DNA reads TGTGCCAGCAGCCCTAGCGGGAGCCCATCCTACGAGCAGTACTTC.

The chain joins TRBV6-1 to TRBJ2-7; D might be TRBD2 (5 bases). Trimming removed 6 bases from V and 1 base from J, with 10 bases in between. CDR1 is MNHNS, CDR2 SASEGT, per germline. The CDR3 length is 13 residues. The CDR3 DNA sequence: TGTGCCAGCAGGACTCGAGGGTCCTACGAGCAGTACTTC. It specifies CASRTRGSYEQYF.

The V gene is TRBV28, the J gene TRBJ1-1, with unresolved D. V shed 1 base and J shed 9 bases, with 6 bases lying between them. The CDR3 runs to 11 residues. Germline V gene lookup returns CDR1 MDHEN and CDR2 SYDVKM. The CDR3 loop is CASSLLEQAFF. CDR3 DNA: TGTGCCAGCAGTTTATTGGAGCAAGCTTTCTTT.

This clone was observed a few times. The rearrangement uses TRBV5-1 and TRBJ2-1; 7 nucleotides match TRBD1. This CDR3 has 15 residues. The ends lost 4 bases at V and 0 bases at J; junction bases unmatched: 4. CDR1 is SGHRS and CDR2 is YFSETQ in the germline V gene. The CDR3 sequence is CASSAQGNSYNEQFF. For the CDR3, the DNA is TGCGCCAGCAGCGCACAGGGGAACTCCTACAATGAGCAGTTCTTC.

V gene TRBV5-1 combines with J gene TRBJ2-2; 7 nucleotides align to TRBD2. This CDR3 region has 16 residues. V lost 0 bases to trimming and J lost 1 base; unmatched junction nucleotides: 3. Germline V gives CDR1 SGHRS, CDR2 YFSETQ. CDR3 sequence: CASSLESSGNTGELFF. The CDR3 DNA reads as TGCGCCAGCAGCTTGGAGTCTAGCGGGAACACCGGGGAGCTGTTTTTT.

The chain couples TRBV28 to TRBJ2-1, with D possibly matching TRBD2 (5 bases). This CDR3 is 17 amino acids long. V dropped 3 bases and J dropped 7 bases, with 22 bases sitting between them. Germline values: CDR1 MDHEN, CDR2 SYDVKM. CDR3 in amino acids: CASSFYISGPAVNEQFF. CDR3 nucleotide sequence: TGTGCCAGCAGTTTTTACATCAGCGGCCCGGCGGTAAATGAGCAGTTCTTC.

The genes are TRBV29-1 and TRBJ1-4, with 12 positions matching TRBD1. In germline, CDR1 is SQVTM, CDR2 ANQGSEA. CDR3 length: 17 amino acids. Trimming removed 4 bases from V and 0 bases from J; junction bases left unmatched: 6. CDR3 residues: CSVGDRGRGATNEKLFF. The CDR3 bases are TGCAGCGTTGGGGACAGGGGGCGTGGGGCAACTAATGAAAAACTGTTTTTT.

The V gene is TRBV2, the J gene TRBJ2-1, with 8 nucleotides matching TRBD2. The V and J ends lost 10 bases and 4 bases, in that order; junction bases with no gene match: 6. This CDR3 region has 13 residues. Looked up from germline, CDR1 is SNHLY and CDR2 is FYNNEI. CDR3 sequence: CAMREAKYNEQFF. DNA of the CDR3: TGTGCCATGCGGGAGGCCAAATACAATGAGCAGTTCTTC.

The genes are TRBV15 and TRBJ1-2; D is uncertain. CDR3 length: 18 amino acids. CDR1 LNHNV and CDR2 YYDKDF come from the germline V gene (reference sequence). The ends were cut back, 0 bases at V and 4 bases at J, with 21 bases in the middle. The DNA of the CDR3 is TGTGCCACCAGCAGAGATGGGTCGGCGGAGGCGGAGATCTATGGCTACACCTTC. This encodes CATSRDGSAEAEIYGYTF.

V and J are TRBV5-1 and TRBJ2-1, with 7 bases identical to TRBD2. Germline loops: CDR1 SGHRS, CDR2 YFSETQ. The V segment lost 7 bases and the J segment 5 bases; nucleotides outside the gene matches: 3. The CDR3 covers 12 residues. The CDR3 DNA sequence: TGCGCCAGCCGTCTAGCGGACAATGAGCAGTTCTTC. Residues: CASRLADNEQFF.

The chain has TRBV7-2 and TRBJ2-2, with 7 nucleotides matching TRBD2. Per the germline V gene, CDR1 is SGHTA and CDR2 is FQGNSA. The CDR3 consists of 16 residues. The trim removed 3 bases at V and 1 base at J, leaving 5 bases unmatched. This CDR3 is CASSFSGRRNTGELFF. Written as DNA, the CDR3 is TGTGCCAGCAGCTTCTCCGGGAGGAGGAACACCGGGGAGCTGTTTTTT.

This chain connects TRBV7-2 to TRBJ1-1, with D unclear. Germline V gene sequence: CDR1 SGHTA, CDR2 FQGNSA. This CDR3 is built from 11 residues. Trimming cost V 5 bases and J 2 bases, with 3 bases left between them. CDR3 bases: TGTGCCAGCAGCCAAAACACTGAAGCTTTCTTT. Translation gives CASSQNTEAFF.

V and J are TRBV28 and TRBJ1-4, with D unclear. This CDR3 contains 14 residues. The germline CDR1 and CDR2 sequences are MDHEN and SYDVKM. V was pared by 4 bases and J by 2 bases, with 8 bases between. The CDR3 protein is CASSSFVTNEKLFF. CDR3 nucleotides: TGTGCCAGCAGTTCCTTTGTCACTAATGAAAAACTGTTTTTT.